This T cell receptor (beta chain) originates from a study of OX40 agonist ivuxolimab in advanced cancers. Study-wide background: Patients receiving dose escalation had hepatocellular carcinoma, melanoma, renal cell or head and neck cancer. Study findings and constraints: Within 6 weeks, CD4+ and CD8+ blood T cells expanded clonally at 0.1 to 3.0 mg/kg. On average, CD8+ T cells had more expanded clones than CD4+.

V was pared by 10 bases and J by 4 bases, with 11 bases of the junction left unmatched. CDR3 length equals 14 residues. CDR1 is MNHEY, CDR2 SMNVEV, per germline (reference sequence). In regard to this clone: What it binds is unknown.

Data came from immunoSEQ multiplex PCR; TCRdb stores just in-frame clones and leaves some out. Among tens of thousands of clones, more than 70% were seen once, and the ten largest hold 1.5%. The clonotype was recovered from an adult with an advanced solid tumor such as melanoma, head and neck, liver or kidney cancer. The chain carries TRBV27 and TRBJ2-7; 9 bases fit TRBD2. The starting material was CD4+ or CD8+ T cells sorted from blood, obtained in a trial of the OX40 agonist ivuxolimab. CDR3 coding DNA: TGTGCCACCAAAGGCGCGGGAGGGCCTTACGAGCAGTACTTC. Translation: CATKGAGGPYEQYF.